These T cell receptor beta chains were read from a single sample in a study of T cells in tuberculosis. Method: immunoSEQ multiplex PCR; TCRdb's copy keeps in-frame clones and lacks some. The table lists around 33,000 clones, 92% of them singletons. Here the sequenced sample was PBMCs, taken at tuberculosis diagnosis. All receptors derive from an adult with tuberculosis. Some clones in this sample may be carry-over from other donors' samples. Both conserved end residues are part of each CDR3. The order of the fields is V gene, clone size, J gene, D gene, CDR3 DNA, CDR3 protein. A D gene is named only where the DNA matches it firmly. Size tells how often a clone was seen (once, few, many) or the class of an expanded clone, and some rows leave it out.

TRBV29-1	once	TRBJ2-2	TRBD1	TGCAGCGTTGCCGCAGGGGGTGGAAACACCGGGGAGCTGTTTTTT	CSVAAGGGNTGELFF
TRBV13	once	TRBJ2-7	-	TGTGCCAGCAGCTCCCGGGGGACCGCCTCCTACGAGCAGTACTTC	CASSSRGTASYEQYF
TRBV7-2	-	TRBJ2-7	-	TGTGCCAGCAGCTTAGCGCTCGGACAGTCTTACGAGCAGTACTTC	CASSLALGQSYEQYF
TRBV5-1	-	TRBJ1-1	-	TGCGCCAGCAGCATGCGACAGGAGAACACTGAAGCTTTCTTT	CASSMRQENTEAFF
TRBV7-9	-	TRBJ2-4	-	TGTGCCAGCAGCTACGGACAGAAAAACATTCAGTACTTC	CASSYGQKNIQYF
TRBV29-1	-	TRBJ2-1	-	TGCAGCGTTGACGGGGGCTCCTACAATGAGCAGTTCTTC	CSVDGGSYNEQFF
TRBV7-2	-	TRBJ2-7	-	TGTGCCAGCAGCTTATCGTCTCAGGGGTCCTACGAGCAGTACTTC	CASSLSSQGSYEQYF
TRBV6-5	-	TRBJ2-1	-	TGTGCCAGCAGTTACTCGGGGGGGACACCCTACAATGAGCAGTTCTTC	CASSYSGGTPYNEQFF
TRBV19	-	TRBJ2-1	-	TGTGCCAGTAGTATTCCTGGGGGGGCGGTCTACAATGAGCAGTTCTTC	CASSIPGGAVYNEQFF
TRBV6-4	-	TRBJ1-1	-	TGTGCCAGCAGTGAAATCGCCGGTATGAACACTGAAGCTTTCTTT	CASSEIAGMNTEAFF
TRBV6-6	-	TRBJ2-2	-	TGTGCCACACATCAATTTACCGGGGAGCTGTTTTTT	CATHQFTGELFF
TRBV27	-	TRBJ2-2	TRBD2	TGTGCCAGCAGTTTAGTAGCGGGGGGGAACACCGGGGAGCTGTTTTTT	CASSLVAGGNTGELFF
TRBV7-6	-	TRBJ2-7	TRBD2	TGTGCCAGCAGCTCAGGGCTAGCGGGGTACGAGCAGTACTTC	CASSSGLAGYEQYF
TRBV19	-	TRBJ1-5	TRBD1	TGTGCCAGTAGGCATCGGACAGGCGATCAGCCCCAGCATTTT	CASRHRTGDQPQHF
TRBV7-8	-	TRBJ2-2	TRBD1	TGTGCCAGCAGCCGGGGGCGGGGACAGGGGAACACCGGGGAGCTGTTTTTT	CASSRGRGQGNTGELFF
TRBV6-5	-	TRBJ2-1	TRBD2	TGTGCCAGCAGTTACTCGAGCGGGGGGGTCTACAATGAGCAGTTCTTC	CASSYSSGGVYNEQFF
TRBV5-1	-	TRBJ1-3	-	TGCGCCAGCAGCCTTGCGGGGGCAGGAGACACCATATATTTT	CASSLAGAGDTIYF
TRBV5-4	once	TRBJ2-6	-	TGTGCCAGCAGCTTGGGGAAGGGGCGAGGGGCCAACGTCCTGACTTTC	CASSLGKGRGANVLTF
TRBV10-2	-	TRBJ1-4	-	TGCGCCAGCAGTGATTATGTCATAAAGACAACAACTAATGAAAAACTGTTTTTT	CASSDYVIKTTTNEKLFF
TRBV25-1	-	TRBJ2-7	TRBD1	TGTGCCAGCACGACAGGGGACTACGAGCAGTACTTC	CASTTGDYEQYF
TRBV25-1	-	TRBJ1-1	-	TGTGCCAGCAGGGATCCGGGCACTGAAGCTTTCTTT	CASRDPGTEAFF
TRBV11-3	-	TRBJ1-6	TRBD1	TGTGCCAACACCCCGTCGGGGGACAGGGATAATTCACCCCTCCACTTT	CANTPSGDRDNSPLHF
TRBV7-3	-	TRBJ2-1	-	TGTGCCAGCAGCTCCACGCCCTCTAGCTCCTACAATGAGCAGTTCTTC	CASSSTPSSSYNEQFF
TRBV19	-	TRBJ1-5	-	TGTGCCAGTACCATAGTTAGTCAAGCCAATCAGCCCCAGCATTTT	CASTIVSQANQPQHF
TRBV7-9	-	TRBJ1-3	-	TGTGCCAGCAGCTTGGGGGGTTTAACTGGAAACACCATATATTTT	CASSLGGLTGNTIYF
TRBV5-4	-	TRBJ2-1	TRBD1	TGTGCCAGCAGCAAACGCTCCGGGACAGGACTTTCGGATGAGCAGTTCTTC	CASSKRSGTGLSDEQFF
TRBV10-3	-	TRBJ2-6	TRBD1	TGTGCCATCAGTGGGACAGGGAGTGGTGGGGCCAACGTCCTGACTTTC	CAISGTGSGGANVLTF